This record concerns one T cell receptor beta chain sequence. Its antigen has not been determined. No quality values exist for individual bases; no much larger clone is one base distant. Distinct nucleotide sequences in the sample also encode this CDR3. The cohort was made up of approximately 670 healthy bone marrow donors. Cohort members were all nominally healthy when sampled, although unrecorded immune exposures were likely present. The donor was CMV seropositive and was included in the group of around 300 seropositive cohort members. A peripheral blood sample was collected from each donor, and TCR beta sequencing was performed on peripheral blood mononuclear cells. Genomic DNA extraction from the blood cell samples was performed with the Qiagen DNeasy Blood Extraction Kit. This specimen belongs to a study of cytomegalovirus exposure and HLA in healthy donors (dated by TCRdb to between 2016 and 2019). Regarding the complete study: In an earlier analysis of several hundred of the donors, 276 Gb of sequence data and roughly 100 million unique TCR beta sequences from 150 million to 200 million T cells were reported. The study aimed to test whether cataloging public T cell receptors could reveal signatures of past pathogen exposure. Typing coverage varied by locus: about 629-630 donors for A, B, C, DRB1 and DQB1; more than 500 for DQA1; about 590 for DPA1; around 450 for DPB1. On average, around 200,000 unique TCR beta nucleotide sequences were sequenced per donor among roughly 430 genotyped donors of the cohort, with roughly 18% of those sequences being non-productive. Every discovery cohort repertoire had been produced on one sequencing platform. To predict cytomegalovirus infection status, the study brought together high-throughput TCR immunosequencing, statistical association of individual TCRs with disease status, and machine learning. Among the roughly 390 genotyped donors, under 90% belonged to the genetic ancestry cluster associated with self-reported Caucasian donors. Four to six DR-DQ haplotypes were handled as single units for association and clustering, since linkage in the cohort was strong. Donor age, sex, ethnicity and CMV serostatus were compiled together with the repertoire data. A later analysis re-examined previously published TCR beta repertoires from roughly 720 donors and added high-resolution HLA genotyping to investigate patterns of TCR occurrence. In an earlier analysis of 500 to 650 of the donors, high-throughput TCR beta sequencing was used to judge whether each TCR beta V gene segment behaved as functional or pseudogenic. The later analysis used no new phenotypic data to find candidate immune exposures, relying instead on TCR beta sequences and their occurrence across donors. The study used immunosequencing to profile the T cell repertoires of approximately 650 subjects and linked those repertoires to cytomegalovirus serostatus. A later genetic analysis used genome-wide SNP genotypes for 398 of the 666 donors, treating that subset as a discovery cohort. HLA typing covered class I and class II loci at four-digit resolution. Along with the roughly 610-subject first cohort, a separate validation cohort of about 110 different subjects was used. An early release that covered approximately 600 HLA-typed donors contained about 300 gigabases of sequencing data and 75 million to 100 million unique TCR sequences. The research as a whole found: Immune exposure information for the cohort was limited to CMV serostatus. Some IMGT-functional V segments, including TRBV6-2 and TRBV6-3, could not be distinguished by the 87-base-pair reads and were therefore excluded. In an earlier analysis of roughly 500 of the donors, most TCR beta V segments appeared in productive rearrangements about 87% or about 30% of the time, broadly matching IMGT annotations. The authors suggested that the approach could potentially be generalized to other disease states and immunological phenotypes. A group of highly shared sequence variants was considered likely to be a technical artifact of the sequencing pipeline. Several of the top co-occurrence clusters appeared to be linked to parvovirus B19, influenza, CMV and Epstein-Barr virus, according to a later analysis. In vitro tests confirmed that a few of the cytomegalovirus-associated TCR beta chains recognize cytomegalovirus antigens. In the study, 164 TCR beta chains were listed as associated with cytomegalovirus. Linkage disequilibrium might explain the correlated functional status among segregating V segments, but an unknown experimental factor could not be excluded. In a later analysis, the rate of TCR association differed among HLA loci, with DRB1 alleles having the most associated TCRs and HLA-C alleles having the fewest. A further reported finding was that TCR beta sequences accurately predicted the HLA-A and HLA-B alleles for most subjects in the first cohort. Cytomegalovirus status was reported to be diagnosed by the classifier with high specificity and sensitivity in both the original and validation cohorts. This cohort had only TCR beta chains sequenced, and the lack of alpha or paired-chain data limited which features could be detected. According to a later analysis, most CMV-associated TCR beta chains appeared to be HLA-restricted, and the HLA associations seemed to be driven largely by CMV exposure. When HLA alleles, especially DR and DQ, strongly co-occurred, attributing TCR associations to individual alleles was difficult. In a later analysis, HLA-associated TCR beta chains were found to be more clonally expanded and to have lower generation probabilities than equally common non-associated chains. Most TCR sequences were seen in very few donors, while some public TCRs were found in many individuals. According to a later genetic analysis, donors in an Asian-associated ancestry cluster had fewer N-insertions in productive TCRs than the approximately 610-donor mean. V-gene and J-gene trimming of TCR beta chains was associated with a missense DCLRE1C variant in a later genetic analysis, and the association was replicated in an independent cohort. A later analysis associated 16,951 TCR beta sequences with specific HLA alleles at a false discovery rate of 0.05. Because HLA typing was unavailable for some donors at each locus, only the typed subset was used in association tests. Roughly uniform sequencing depth across donors was assumed in presence/absence analyses, although this assumption may not hold. The earlier analysis of around 600 of the donors excluded around 17 rarely observed V segments, including chromosome 9 orphons, because counts were too low.

From the cysteine through the phenylalanine, the CDR3 covers 14 amino acids. The DNA shown is the 42-base CDR3, in frame from base 1. For this chain, trimming is 2 bases at the V end and 4 bases at the J end, and the number of junction bases without a gene match is 1. The germline V gene sets CDR1 to MRHNA and CDR2 to SNTAGT. The protocol used for the library was the immunoSEQ multiplex PCR assay. A mixture of 60 forward primers for TCR Vbeta segments and 13 reverse primers for TCR Jbeta segments was used in the multiplex PCR. The CDR3 region of rearranged TCR beta genes was amplified from genomic DNA by a multiplex PCR assay. The amplified TCR beta libraries were sequenced on the Illumina HiSeq System as 87-base-pair reads. In the authors' own workflow: In a later analysis, some 80 million unique TCR beta chains were counted across the 650 to 700 repertoires, and around 11 million of these chains were shared by at least two donors. Raw reads were error-corrected and collapsed into unique sequences by a nearest-neighbor algorithm in which closely related sequences were merged to remove PCR and sequencing errors. V, D and J gene segments were assigned by aligning CDR3 sequences to IMGT reference sequences. For a sequence to be retained, at least a six-nucleotide match to both a V gene segment and a J gene segment was required. A rearrangement counted as productive if the CDR3 had no stop codons and remained in frame with V and J, and every other rearrangement counted as non-productive. CDR3 was defined by IMGT convention, running from the second conserved V-encoded cysteine to the conserved J-encoded phenylalanine. The earlier analysis of some 580 of the donors excluded any sequence lacking an unambiguous match to a single V gene segment. An earlier analysis of approximately 590 of the donors classified V segments as functional when productive rearrangements were above 56.7% and as segregating when the standard deviation between donors was above 5%. A statistical classification framework was built to diagnose cytomegalovirus status from the catalog of TCR beta chain sequences. In a later analysis, TCR nucleotide sequences were compared against IMGT/GENE-DB human TR gene sequences so that V and J genes could be assigned. The TCRdist pipeline was used in a later analysis to assign CDR3 sequences and most-parsimonious VDJ recombination scenarios. A later analysis defined each TCR beta chain by its CDR3 amino acid sequence plus V-gene family, and excluded reads lacking a unique V-gene family. As a way to deal with suspected cross-contamination and a sequencing artifact, a later analysis dropped hundreds of nucleotide sequences that were highly shared and had low generation probability. In a later analysis, a clonal expansion index for each public chain was calculated from normalized within-repertoire ranks of inferred template counts. A later analysis computed generation probabilities with a VDJ recombination model fitted to out-of-frame rearrangements, and checked the results against IGoR. In a later analysis, TCR-TCR, TCR-HLA and TCR-CMV co-occurrence was scored with hypergeometric tests, and a repertoire-size bias correction was applied to TCR pairs. In a later analysis, false discovery rates were estimated by permuting HLA or CMV assignments 20 times. In a later analysis, co-occurring TCRs were grouped using DBSCAN, and TCRdist sequence similarity was added for clustering within HLA-allele-positive subsets. Repertoires with fewer than 30,000 or more than 120,000 public chains, plus five repertoires with anomalous nucleotide sharing, were excluded from co-occurrence clustering. The clones in this table, taken by TCRdb from immuneACCESS, are in-frame only. Not every clone is retained; where verified, under half of the shortfall comes from an unresolved V gene, and the cause of the rest is unknown. D and trimming come from the DNA, and the V and J calls and clone size come from that table. Across this sample there are 100,000 to 150,000 clones, with approximately 83% seen only once. The ten largest clones capture roughly 4% of the sample.

This clonotype was sampled from a woman aged 35 to 49 in good health and CMV-seropositive. Sequencing was performed on PBMCs. Recombination connected TRBV6-4 to TRBJ2-2; 7 junctional bases match TRBD2. The CDR3 amino acid sequence is: CASSDSGATGELFF. Here is the DNA: TGTGCCAGCAGTGACAGCGGGGCCACCGGGGAGCTGTTTTTT.